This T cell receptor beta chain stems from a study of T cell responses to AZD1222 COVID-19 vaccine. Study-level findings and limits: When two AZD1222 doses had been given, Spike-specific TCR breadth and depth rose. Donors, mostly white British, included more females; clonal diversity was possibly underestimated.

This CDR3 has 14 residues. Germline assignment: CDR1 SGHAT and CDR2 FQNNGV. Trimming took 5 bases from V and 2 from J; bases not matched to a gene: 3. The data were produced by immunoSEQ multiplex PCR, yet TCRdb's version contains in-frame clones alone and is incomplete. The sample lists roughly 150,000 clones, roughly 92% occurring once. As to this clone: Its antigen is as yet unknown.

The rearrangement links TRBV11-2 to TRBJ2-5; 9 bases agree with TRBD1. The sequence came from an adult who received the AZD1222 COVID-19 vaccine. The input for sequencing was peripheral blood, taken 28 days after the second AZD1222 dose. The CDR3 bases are TGTGCCAGCAGCCTTGGACAGGGGCAAGAGACCCAGTACTTC. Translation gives CASSLGQGQETQYF.